This T cell receptor beta chain was retrieved from a study of Graves' ophthalmopathy and Graves' hyperthyroidism. Across the study: The blood sample was drawn at first diagnosis and before any treatment.

Stable hyperthyroidism was defined by absence of ophthalmopathy within 18 months of follow-up. Amplification from RNA transcripts yielded the TCR beta CDR3 regions. Scientists carried out first-round RT-PCR using HTBI primers and then a second-round multiplex PCR. From the multiplex PCR reads, TCRdb called clonotypes with MiXCR, one entry per CDR3 protein. The table has about 390,000 distinct CDR3 sequences, about 17% seen once; the top ten hold roughly 2.3%. Comments on this clonotype: Its cognate antigen is unknown.

Study-level results: Most thyroid clonotypes expanded beyond 0.001 frequency were also found in blood. The 13-signature model separated ophthalmopathy from stable hyperthyroidism at roughly 90% sensitivity and almost 83% specificity.

The receptor was derived from an adult woman with stable Graves' hyperthyroidism. The sequenced material came from peripheral blood.

CDR3 residues: CSVEAPTGSGANVLTF. The CDR3 DNA reads as TGCAGCGTTGAAGCCCCGACAGGGTCTGGGGCCAACGTCCTGACTTTC. The chain links TRBV29-1 to TRBJ2-6; 7 bases are shared with TRBD1. The germline gives CDR1 SQVTM, CDR2 ANQGSEA. With V trimmed by 1 base and J by 1 base, 4 bases remained unmatched. The CDR3 is 16 residues long.